Presented here are 13 T cell receptor beta chains from one specimen sequenced in a study of T cell repertoires in cytomegalovirus infection. Each CDR3 protein is one row after TCRdb ran MiXCR on the reads. This sample has around 710,000 distinct CDR3 sequences, with about 28% found just once. Their antigens remain unidentified. The sample was cultured CD8+ T cells from PBMCs, taken from culture after CMV antigen stimulation. The receptors come from a human donor in good health (CMV status not recorded). Some clones in this sample may be carry-over from other donors' samples.

This clonotype was counted a few times. The chain couples TRBV27 to TRBJ2-2, with D hard to call. Germline V gene lookup returns CDR1 MNHEY and CDR2 SMNVEV (reference sequence). The length of the CDR3 is 13 residues. Trimming took 3 bases from V and 4 from J, leaving 6 bases between them. CDR3 amino acids: CASSFFSTGELFF. The DNA for the CDR3 is TGTGCCAGCAGTTTCTTTTCCACCGGGGAGCTGTTTTTT.

The chain has TRBV7-2 and TRBJ2-7, with D uncertain. CDR1 is SGHTA, CDR2 FQGNSA, per germline. The CDR3 totals 15 residues. Trimming removed 3 bases at V and 5 bases at J, with 17 bases between. CDR3 residues: CASSFNSQPANEQYF. Here the CDR3 DNA reads TGTGCCAGCAGCTTTAACAGCCAACCCGCTAACGAGCAGTACTTC.

The rearrangement joins TRBV27 to TRBJ2-1, with 10 bases that match TRBD2. This CDR3 region has 13 residues. V was clipped by 3 bases and J by 11 bases; unmatched bases: 4. Germline assignment: CDR1 MNHEY and CDR2 SMNVEV (reference sequence). CDR3 sequence reads: CASSFLGLAKQFF. Written as DNA, the CDR3 is TGTGCCAGCAGTTTCCTGGGACTAGCGAAGCAGTTCTTC.

This clonotype was counted at least ten times. The chain employs TRBV7-9 and TRBJ2-7, with 7 nucleotides matching TRBD1. Trimming took 3 bases from V and 0 from J; bases not matched to a gene: 5. The CDR3 totals 15 residues. Germline CDR1 SEHNR, CDR2 FQNEAQ (reference sequence). The CDR3 reads CASSLGQSYSYEQYV. CDR3 in DNA: TGTGCCAGCAGCTTGGGACAGTCATACTCCTACGAGCAGTACGTC.

The chain carries TRBV6-5 and TRBJ1-1; weak D call: TRBD1 (5 bases). The CDR3 is made up of 16 amino acids. Germline V CDR1 and CDR2: MNHEY, SVGAGI. V was clipped by 2 bases and J by 4 bases, with 17 bases between them. The CDR3 region has the DNA TGTGCCAGCAGTTACAGATCAGGGCCAAAGGGCACTGAAGCTTTCTTT. Translated: CASSYRSGPKGTEAFF.

This chain joins TRBV6-1 and TRBJ2-7; no reliable D call. The CDR3 runs to 11 residues. Germline loops: CDR1 MNHNS, CDR2 SASEGT. V lost 6 bases, J lost 2 bases, and 5 bases lay in between. The CDR3 sequence is CASSDTYEQYV. The CDR3 bases are TGTGCCAGCAGCGATACCTACGAGCAGTACGTC.

This chain uses TRBV4-2 with TRBJ1-6; 10 nucleotides match TRBD1. The germline CDR1 and CDR2 sequences are LGHNA and YNFKEQ. The J segment lost 10 bases and the V segment lost 4 bases, leaving 7 bases of the junction unmatched. The CDR3 totals 15 residues. CDR3: CASSPTRDRGSPLHF. As DNA, the CDR3 is TGTGCCAGCAGCCCCACCCGGGACAGGGGATCACCCCTCCACTTT.

This clonotype was seen at least ten times. The chain joins TRBV12-3 or TRBV12-4 to TRBJ2-3; 9 bases are shared with TRBD2. The CDR3 contains 15 residues. V lost 2 bases and J lost 5; bases outside the gene matches: 5. This chain's CDR3 is CASSLPSGALDTQYF. The DNA for the CDR3 is TGTGCCAGCAGTTTACCTAGCGGGGCTTTAGATACGCAGTATTTT.

This rearrangement joins TRBV7-9 to TRBJ2-1; D may be TRBD1 (5 bases). Germline-derived CDR1 and CDR2 are SEHNR and FQNEAQ (reference sequence). V lost 2 bases, J lost 5 bases, and 10 bases lay in between. CDR3 length: 14 residues. The CDR3 DNA sequence: TGTGCCAGCAGCTTAAAACAGGCCGACAATGAGCAGTTCTTC. This encodes CASSLKQADNEQFF.

The chain recombines TRBV7-6 with TRBJ1-5; D is unresolved. In germline, CDR1 is SGHVS, CDR2 FNYEAQ. Trimming shortened V by 5 bases and J by 0 bases, and 11 bases separated the two germline ends. CDR3 length: 15 amino acids. CDR3 loop: CASSTSDGSNQPQHF. The CDR3 DNA follows: TGTGCCAGCAGCACCTCCGACGGTAGCAATCAGCCCCAGCATTTT.

Remarks on this clonotype: The junction does not match germline at one end; this may be a read error. The chain recombines TRBV7-6 with TRBJ1-2; 8 positions match TRBD1. The CDR3 contains 14 residues. Looked up from germline, CDR1 is SGHVS and CDR2 is FNYEAQ. The CDR3 region has the DNA TGTGCCAACAGCTCGATACAGGGGGTTCTGGGCTACACCTTC. Translating it yields CANSSIQGVLGYTF.

This clonotype came up many times. This chain joins TRBV11-2 and TRBJ1-3; no firm D call. Germline CDR1 SGHAT, CDR2 FQNNGV. The CDR3 totals 15 residues. V was clipped by 6 bases and J by 4 bases, with 16 bases between them. CDR3 nucleotides: TGTGCCAGCAGGCTACCGGACTCACAAGGAAACACCATATATTTT. Residues: CASRLPDSQGNTIYF.

The genes are TRBV5-6 and TRBJ2-7; TRBD2 agrees at 9 bases. Germline V gives CDR1 SGHDT, CDR2 YYEEEE. CDR3 length equals 14 residues. Trimming removed 2 bases from V and 4 bases from J; junction bases left unmatched: 4. The CDR3 nucleotides are TGTGCCAGCAGCTTTGCGGGGGGGTTTTACGAGCAGTACTTC. Protein product: CASSFAGGFYEQYF.